The clone carrying this T cell receptor (beta chain) appeared a few times. As to time point: newly diagnosed GD, antithyroid drugs for less than 3 months. The TCR library was prepared using RNA isolated from PBMCs. Diagnosis followed American Thyroid Association guidelines for Graves' disease. Patients came from an endocrinology department in Xi'an, China. Assembly of TCR beta libraries relied on iRepertoire HTBI primers together with Arm-PCR of CDR3 regions. TCRdb reanalysed the multiplex PCR reads using MiXCR and keeps one entry per CDR3 protein. The sample shows 350,000 to 400,000 distinct CDR3 sequences, roughly 17% of them seen only once. The V gene lost 9 bases and the J gene lost 5 bases, with 8 bases spanning the gap. This CDR3 spans 11 amino acids. This sample is part of a study of regulatory T cells in long-lasting Graves disease. Study in general: For under 3 months, newly diagnosed Graves' patients had been taking antithyroid drugs.

This same sample was also part of a study on T cells in Graves' hyperthyroidism and ophthalmopathy.

The input for sequencing was peripheral blood mononuclear cells (PBMCs), taken at new diagnosis, from a patient treated with antithyroid drugs. The receptor comes from a woman aged 18-30 years with Graves disease. The chain links TRBV12-3 or TRBV12-4 to TRBJ1-5, with D possibly being TRBD1 (6 bases). CDR3 bases: TGTGCCAGTGGGGGCGATCAGCCCCAGCATTTT. Its translation: CASGGDQPQHF.